The 19 T cell receptor beta chains presented below share a single source sample, sequenced in a study of OX40 agonist ivuxolimab in advanced cancers. The method was immunoSEQ multiplex PCR; TCRdb's version includes in-frame clones alone and lacks a portion of them. The table lists approximately 81,000 clones, 86% of them singletons. Sample: CD4+ or CD8+ T cells sorted from blood, taken in a trial of the OX40 agonist ivuxolimab. The receptors here all came from an adult with an advanced solid tumor such as melanoma, head and neck, liver or kidney cancer.

J is TRBJ1-5 and V is TRBV7-3; D unresolved. This CDR3 region has 15 residues. Germline V gene data show CDR1 as SGHTA and CDR2 as FQGTGA. The V end was cut by 5 bases, the J end by 7 bases, with 18 bases between. This CDR3 is CASSPGPGSEQPQHF. In DNA form, the CDR3 reads TGTGCCAGCAGCCCCGGGCCCGGGTCGGAGCAGCCCCAGCATTTT.

The chain links TRBV6-4 to TRBJ2-1; either TRBD1 or TRBD2 may supply D (5 bases each). Trimming shortened V by 3 bases and J by 13 bases, and 16 bases separated the two germline ends. The CDR3 loop spans 13 amino acids. Germline CDR1 reads MRHNA; CDR2 reads SNTAGT. For the CDR3, the DNA is TGTGCCAGCAGTGAGGACAAAGCGACTACTCAGTTCTTC. Its protein is CASSEDKATTQFF.

V usage is TRBV27 and J usage is TRBJ2-5, with D maybe TRBD1 (6 bases). V was cut by 7 bases and J by 4 bases, with 22 bases left in between. There are 16 residues in the CDR3. CDR1 and CDR2 from the germline V gene are MNHEY and SMNVEV (reference sequence). The CDR3 DNA reads TGTGCCAGCATTGGGGTGGGACACGGAAAAGGAGAGACCCAGTACTTC. It codes for CASIGVGHGKGETQYF.

This chain links TRBV10-3 with TRBJ2-3; D may correspond to TRBD1 or TRBD2 (7 bases each). Trimming cost V 6 bases and J 0 bases, with 22 bases left between them. The CDR3 totals 18 residues. CDR1 is ENHRY and CDR2 is SYGVKD in the germline V gene. This CDR3 reads CAIRPPSGEGASTDTQYF. CDR3 bases: TGTGCCATCAGACCCCCTAGCGGAGAGGGGGCTAGCACAGATACGCAGTATTTT.

The V and J genes are TRBV2 and TRBJ1-6; 9 positions agree with TRBD1. The germline V gene has CDR1 SNHLY and CDR2 FYNNEI. The CDR3 contains 15 residues. The V gene end was trimmed by 4 bases and the J gene end by 9 bases; junction bases not matched to a gene: 7. The CDR3 coding sequence is TGTGCCAGCAGTGGGGACAGGGTTCTTAGTTCACCCCTCCACTTT. This translates into CASSGDRVLSSPLHF. The full variable domain, rest sourced from reference TRBV2 and TRBJ1-6, is EPEVTQTPSHQVTQMGQEVILRCVPISNHLYFYWYRQILGQKVEFLVSFYNNEISEKSEIFDDQFSVERPDGSNFTLKIRSTKLEDSAMYFCASSGDRVLSSPLHFGNGTRLTVT.

The V gene is TRBV5-5, the J gene TRBJ2-7; 8 bases map to TRBD1. The CDR3 extends over 15 amino acids. The germline V gene has CDR1 SGHKS and CDR2 YYEKEE (reference sequence). The trim removed 4 bases at V and 0 bases at J, leaving 6 bases unmatched. The DNA for the CDR3 is TGTGCCAGCAGCCGCCGGGACAGGAGCTCCTACGAGCAGTACTTC. Residues: CASSRRDRSSYEQYF. The complete variable domain, with remaining parts taken from reference TRBV5-5 and TRBJ2-7, reads DAGVTQSPTHLIKTRGQQVTLRCSPISGHKSVSWYQQVLGQGPQFIFQYYEKEERGRGNFPDRFSARQFPNYSSELNVNALLLGDSALYLCASSRRDRSSYEQYFGPGTRLTVT.

CDR3 DNA: TGTGCCAGCAGTGAGACCCAGGTTGAAAAACTGTTTTTT. Amino acids: CASSETQVEKLFF. This chain joins TRBV6-1 and TRBJ1-4; the D is unclear. In germline, CDR1 is MNHNS, CDR2 SASEGT. The CDR3 has 13 residues. V lost 3 bases, J lost 7 bases, and 9 bases lay in between.

This clone was counted a single time. The chain is built from TRBV19 and TRBJ2-7, with a possible D match to TRBD1 (6 bases). The CDR3 covers 16 residues. The ends were cut back, 1 base at V and 3 bases at J, with 16 bases in the middle. Looked up from germline, CDR1 is LNHDA and CDR2 is SQIVND (reference sequence). DNA for the CDR3: TGTGCCAGTAGTATAGCCCGGACAGCCGAAGGCTACGAGCAGTACTTC. Its protein is CASSIARTAEGYEQYF. Drawing the rest from reference TRBV19 and TRBJ2-7, the complete variable domain is DGGITQSPKYLFRKEGQNVTLSCEQNLNHDAMYWYRQDPGQGLRLIYYSQIVNDFQKGDIAEGYSVSREKKESFPLTVTSAQKNPTAFYLCASSIARTAEGYEQYFGPGTRLTVT.

The V gene is TRBV5-6, the J gene TRBJ2-1; no clear D gene. Trimming took off 2 bases at V and 7 bases at J, with 10 bases between the two ends. The CDR3 sequence is 13 residues long. Germline V lookup: CDR1 SGHDT, CDR2 YYEEEE. The CDR3 region is CASSFTAWNEQFF. DNA for the CDR3: TGTGCCAGCAGCTTCACTGCCTGGAATGAGCAGTTCTTC.

V and J are TRBV15 and TRBJ2-7; D gene uncertain. Germline assignment: CDR1 LNHNV and CDR2 YYDKDF (reference sequence). Trimming took 0 bases from V and 3 from J, leaving 6 bases between them. CDR3 length: 13 amino acids. CDR3 DNA sequence: TGTGCCACCAGCAGAGATGGCTACTACGAGCAGTACTTC. Its protein is CATSRDGYYEQYF.

The table lists this clone with a count of one. The V and J genes are TRBV10-2 and TRBJ1-2, with unresolved D. The V gene lost 3 bases and the J gene lost 2 bases, with 10 bases spanning the gap. The germline V gene encodes CDR1 WSHSY and CDR2 SAAADI. This CDR3 contains 14 residues. The CDR3 is CASSDVEVNYGYTF. The DNA for the CDR3 is TGCGCCAGCAGTGATGTTGAGGTGAACTATGGCTACACCTTC.

This chain joins TRBV11-2 and TRBJ2-7, with D possibly TRBD2 on 5 matching bases. This CDR3 region has 15 residues. From germline, CDR1 is SGHAT and CDR2 FQNNGV. V gave up 2 bases and J gave up 0 bases, with 11 bases separating them. CDR3 amino acids: CASSLYRGVSYEQYF. The CDR3 coding sequence is TGTGCCAGCAGCTTATACCGGGGTGTCTCCTACGAGCAGTACTTC.

V and J are TRBV7-9 and TRBJ2-7; a possible D gene is TRBD2 (5 bases). V lost 3 bases and J lost 2, with 8 bases in between. In germline, CDR1 is SEHNR, CDR2 FQNEAQ (reference sequence). The CDR3 has 13 residues. CDR3: CASSFEGPYEQYF. The CDR3 region has the DNA TGTGCCAGCAGCTTTGAGGGTCCCTACGAGCAGTACTTC.

J is TRBJ1-3 and V is TRBV5-4; TRBD1 matches at 7 bases. There are 15 residues in the CDR3. V lost 2 bases, J lost 2 bases, and 4 bases stayed unmatched. Germline CDR1 and CDR2: SGHNT and YYREEE (reference sequence). The CDR3 region is CASSLTGATGNTIYF. DNA of the CDR3: TGTGCCAGCAGCTTAACAGGGGCGACTGGAAACACCATATATTTT.

V usage is TRBV2 and J usage is TRBJ2-5; TRBD1 is a possible D gene (6 bases). In germline, CDR1 is SNHLY, CDR2 FYNNEI. V gave up 4 bases and J gave up 5 bases, with 17 bases separating them. The CDR3 is 15 amino acids. This chain's CDR3 is CASSGGLDSRETQYF. The CDR3 DNA is TGTGCCAGCAGTGGGGGGCTGGACTCCAGGGAGACCCAGTACTTC.

V and J are TRBV5-1 and TRBJ2-5, with a weak D call TRBD2 (5 bases). The length of the CDR3 is 14 residues. Germline CDR1 and CDR2: SGHRS and YFSETQ. The V gene lost 3 bases and the J gene lost 3 bases, with 12 bases spanning the gap. CDR3 sequence (DNA): TGCGCCAGCAGCTCAGCGGAGCAAAAAGAGACCCAGTACTTC. It yields the protein CASSSAEQKETQYF.

The chain carries TRBV27 and TRBJ1-3; no definite D call. Germline V CDR1 and CDR2: MNHEY, SMNVEV (reference sequence). The CDR3 loop spans 14 amino acids. V lost 4 bases and J 4 bases, leaving 11 bases between the germline ends. The CDR3 region has the DNA TGTGCCAGCAGTTCTTCCAGTACCGGAAACACCATATATTTT. Translated: CASSSSSTGNTIYF.

The CDR3 sequence: CASNRDYNSPLHF. In nucleotides, the CDR3 is TGTGCCAGTAACCGGGACTACAATTCACCCCTCCACTTT. The rearrangement links TRBV19 to TRBJ1-6; possible D gene TRBD1, 5 bases. V was pared by 7 bases and J by 7 bases, with 11 bases between. The CDR3 spans 13 residues. Germline lookup yields CDR1 LNHDA and CDR2 SQIVND (reference sequence).

DNA of the CDR3: TGTGCCAGCAGCTTCTACGGAGGGGTCAATCAGCCCCAGCATTTT. Amino acids: CASSFYGGVNQPQHF. This chain joins TRBV7-1 and TRBJ1-5; tentatively, D is TRBD1 (5 bases). TRBV7-1 has ORF status, its function being uncertain. The CDR3 runs to 15 residues. Trimming stripped 4 bases from V and 3 bases from J, with 13 bases between.